This note documents a single T cell receptor (beta chain) sequence. The sample belongs to a study of blood T cell repertoires in COVID-19. Those enrolled, adults aged 18 to 89 years, came from about two dozen US areas. The CDR3 sequence is 14 residues long. Looked up from germline, CDR1 is SGHDT and CDR2 is YYEEEE. Trimming took off 2 bases at V and 5 bases at J, with 13 bases between the two ends. Clones were sequenced by immunoSEQ multiplex PCR, and TCRdb holds only the in-frame ones, with some missing. The data show approximately 180,000 clones, around 82% seen once. This sequence originates from an older woman with acute COVID-19. The V call is TRBV5-6, the J call TRBJ1-2; no clear D gene. The specimen was PBMCs or T cells enriched from blood (not recorded which). CDR3 region: CASSLREEVYGYTF. The CDR3 DNA sequence: TGTGCCAGCAGCTTAAGGGAGGAGGTTTATGGCTACACCTTC.